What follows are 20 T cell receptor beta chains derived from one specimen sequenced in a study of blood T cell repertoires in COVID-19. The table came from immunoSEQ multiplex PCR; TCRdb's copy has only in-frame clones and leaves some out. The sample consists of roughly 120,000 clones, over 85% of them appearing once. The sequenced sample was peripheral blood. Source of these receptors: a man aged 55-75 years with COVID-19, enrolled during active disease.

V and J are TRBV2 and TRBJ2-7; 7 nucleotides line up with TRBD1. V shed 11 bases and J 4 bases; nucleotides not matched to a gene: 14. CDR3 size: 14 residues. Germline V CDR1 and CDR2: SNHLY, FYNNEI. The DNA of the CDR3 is TGTGCCGCCAAGGGGGCGACAGTAGCTTACGAGCAGTACTTC. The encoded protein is CAAKGATVAYEQYF.

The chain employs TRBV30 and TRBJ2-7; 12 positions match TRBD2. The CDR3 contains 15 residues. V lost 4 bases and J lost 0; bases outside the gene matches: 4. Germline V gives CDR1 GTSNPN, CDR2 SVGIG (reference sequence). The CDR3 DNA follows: TGTGCCTGGAATGGACTAGCGGGGAGCTCCTACGAGCAGTACTTC. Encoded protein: CAWNGLAGSSYEQYF.

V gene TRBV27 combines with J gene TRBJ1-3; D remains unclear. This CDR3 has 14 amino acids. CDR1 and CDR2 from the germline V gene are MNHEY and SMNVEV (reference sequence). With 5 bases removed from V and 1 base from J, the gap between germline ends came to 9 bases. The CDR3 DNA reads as TGTGCCAGCAGTCTTTCAGTTTCTGGAAACACCATATATTTT. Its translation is CASSLSVSGNTIYF.

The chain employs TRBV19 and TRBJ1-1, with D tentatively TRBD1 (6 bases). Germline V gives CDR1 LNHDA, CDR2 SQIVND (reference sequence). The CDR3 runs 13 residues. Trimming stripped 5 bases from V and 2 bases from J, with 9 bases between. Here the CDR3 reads CASSSQGNTEAFF. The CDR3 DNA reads TGTGCCAGTAGTTCACAGGGAAACACTGAAGCTTTCTTT.

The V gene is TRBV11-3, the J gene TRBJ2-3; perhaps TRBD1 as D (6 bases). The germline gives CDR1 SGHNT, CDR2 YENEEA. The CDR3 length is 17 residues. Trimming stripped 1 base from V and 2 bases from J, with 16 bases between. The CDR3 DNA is TGTGCCAGCAGCTTAGCCGGATTGGGACATCCCACAGATACGCAGTATTTT. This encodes CASSLAGLGHPTDTQYF.

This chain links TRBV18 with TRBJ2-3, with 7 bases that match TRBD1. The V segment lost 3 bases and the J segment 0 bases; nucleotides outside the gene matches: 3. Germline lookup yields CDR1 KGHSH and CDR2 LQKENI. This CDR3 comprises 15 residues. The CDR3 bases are TGTGCCAGCTCACCCGGGACAGTCAGCACAGATACGCAGTATTTT. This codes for CASSPGTVSTDTQYF.

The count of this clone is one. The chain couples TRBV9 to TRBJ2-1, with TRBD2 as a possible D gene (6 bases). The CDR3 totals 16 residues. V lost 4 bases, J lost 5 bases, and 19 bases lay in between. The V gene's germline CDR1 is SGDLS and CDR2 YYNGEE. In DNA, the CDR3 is TGTGCCAGCAGCCCCGAAGTGGGAGGTCATGACAATGAGCAGTTCTTC. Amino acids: CASSPEVGGHDNEQFF.

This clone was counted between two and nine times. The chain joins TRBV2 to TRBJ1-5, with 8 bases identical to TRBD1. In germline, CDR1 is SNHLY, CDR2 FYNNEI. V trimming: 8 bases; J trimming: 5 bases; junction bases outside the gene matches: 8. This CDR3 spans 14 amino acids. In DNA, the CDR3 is TGTGCCAGCTCGGGCGAGACAGGGGATCAGCCCCAGCATTTT. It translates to CASSGETGDQPQHF.

In nucleotides, the CDR3 is TGTGCCAGCAGCGGACACCTTAACTATGGCTACACCTTC. Translating gives CASSGHLNYGYTF. The V gene is TRBV9, the J gene TRBJ1-2; D not resolved. The V gene lost 3 bases and the J gene lost 1 base, with 7 bases spanning the gap. The CDR3 has 13 residues. Germline assignment: CDR1 SGDLS and CDR2 YYNGEE.

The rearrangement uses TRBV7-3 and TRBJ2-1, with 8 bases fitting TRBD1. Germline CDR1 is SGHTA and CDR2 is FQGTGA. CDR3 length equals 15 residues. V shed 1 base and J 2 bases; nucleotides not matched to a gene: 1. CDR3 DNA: TGTGCCAGCAGCTTAAGCAGGGGGCCCTACAATGAGCAGTTCTTC. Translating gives CASSLSRGPYNEQFF.

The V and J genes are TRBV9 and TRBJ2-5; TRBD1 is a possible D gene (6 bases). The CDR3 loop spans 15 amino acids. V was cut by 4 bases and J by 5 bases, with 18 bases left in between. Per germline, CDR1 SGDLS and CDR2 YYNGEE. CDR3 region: CASSPVTGAGETQYF. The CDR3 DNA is TGTGCCAGCAGCCCGGTGACAGGTGCCGGTGAGACCCAGTACTTC.

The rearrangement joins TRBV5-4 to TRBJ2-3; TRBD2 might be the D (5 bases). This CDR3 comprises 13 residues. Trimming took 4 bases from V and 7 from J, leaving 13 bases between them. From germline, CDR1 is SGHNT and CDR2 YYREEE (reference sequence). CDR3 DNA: TGTGCCAGCAGCCCCGGACCCGGGAATACGCAGTATTTT. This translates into CASSPGPGNTQYF.

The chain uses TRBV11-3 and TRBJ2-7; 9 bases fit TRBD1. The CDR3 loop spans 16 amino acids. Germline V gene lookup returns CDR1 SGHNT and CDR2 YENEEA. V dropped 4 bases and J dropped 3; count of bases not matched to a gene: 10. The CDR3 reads CASSSPLGTGFYEQYF. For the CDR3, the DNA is TGTGCCAGCAGCTCTCCACTCGGGACAGGGTTCTACGAGCAGTACTTC. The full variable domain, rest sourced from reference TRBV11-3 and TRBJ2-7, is EAGVVQSPRYKIIEKKQPVAFWCNPISGHNTLYWYLQNLGQGPELLIRYENEEAVDDSQLPKDRFSAERLKGVDSTLKIQPAELGDSAVYLCASSSPLGTGFYEQYFGPGTRLTVT.

This CDR3 is CASSTSDRGHNEQYF. In DNA form, the CDR3 reads TGTGCCAGCAGCACCTCCGACAGGGGGCATAACGAGCAGTACTTC. The chain employs TRBV9 and TRBJ2-7, with 10 bases aligning to TRBD1. Germline-derived CDR1 and CDR2 are SGDLS and YYNGEE. V gave up 4 bases and J gave up 5 bases; unmatched junction bases: 9. The CDR3 covers 15 residues.

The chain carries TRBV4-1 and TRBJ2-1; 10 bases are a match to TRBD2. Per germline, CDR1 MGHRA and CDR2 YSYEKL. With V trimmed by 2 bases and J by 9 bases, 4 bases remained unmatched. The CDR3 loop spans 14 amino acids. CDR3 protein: CASSQLAGAGEQFF. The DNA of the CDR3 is TGCGCCAGCAGCCAACTAGCGGGAGCAGGTGAGCAGTTCTTC.

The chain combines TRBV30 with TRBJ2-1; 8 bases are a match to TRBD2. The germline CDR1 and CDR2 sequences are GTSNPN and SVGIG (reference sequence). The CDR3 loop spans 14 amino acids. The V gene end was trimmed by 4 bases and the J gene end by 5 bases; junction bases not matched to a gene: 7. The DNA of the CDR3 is TGTGCCTGGACTGTGGCGGGAGGAAACAATGAGCAGTTCTTC. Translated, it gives CAWTVAGGNNEQFF.

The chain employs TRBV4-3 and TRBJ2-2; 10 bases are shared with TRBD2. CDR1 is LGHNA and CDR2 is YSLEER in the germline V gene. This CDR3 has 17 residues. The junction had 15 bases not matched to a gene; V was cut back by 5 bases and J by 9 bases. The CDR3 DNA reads TGCGCCAGCAGCACTTATACTAGCGGGAATTCGGTGCGGGAGCTGTTTTTT. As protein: CASSTYTSGNSVRELFF.

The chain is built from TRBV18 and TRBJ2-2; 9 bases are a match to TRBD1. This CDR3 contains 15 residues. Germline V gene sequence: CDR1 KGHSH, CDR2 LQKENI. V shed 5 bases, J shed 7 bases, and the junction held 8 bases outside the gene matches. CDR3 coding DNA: TGTGCCAGCTCAACCCGGGACAGGGTGGACGGGGAGCTGTTTTTT. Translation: CASSTRDRVDGELFF.

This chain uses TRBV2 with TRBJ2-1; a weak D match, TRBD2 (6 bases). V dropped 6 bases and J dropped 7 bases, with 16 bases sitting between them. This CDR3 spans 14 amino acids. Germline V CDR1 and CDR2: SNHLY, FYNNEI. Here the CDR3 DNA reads TGTGCCAGCAGCCAGGGTGGGGCGGGGAATGAGCAGTTCTTC. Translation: CASSQGGAGNEQFF.

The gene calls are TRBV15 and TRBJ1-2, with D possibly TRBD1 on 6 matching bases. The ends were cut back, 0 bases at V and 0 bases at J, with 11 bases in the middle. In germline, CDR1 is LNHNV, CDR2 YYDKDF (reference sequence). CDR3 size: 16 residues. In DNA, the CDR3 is TGTGCCACCAGCAGAGATTCGGCAGGGGCTAACTATGGCTACACCTTC. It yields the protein CATSRDSAGANYGYTF. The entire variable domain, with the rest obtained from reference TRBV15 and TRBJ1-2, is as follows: DAMVIQNPRYQVTQFGKPVTLSCSQTLNHNVMYWYQQKSSQAPKLLFHYYDKDFNNEADTPDNFQSRRPNTSFCFLDIRSPGLGDTAMYLCATSRDSAGANYGYTFGSGTRLTVV.